This TCR beta chain comes out of a study of radiotherapy plus CTLA-4 blockade in lung cancer (dated by TCRdb to 2017 to 2018). As for the study more broadly: Objective responses were observed in approximately 19% of enrolled patients, and disease control was achieved in approximately 29%.

Library preparation was by the immunoSEQ multiplex PCR assay. TCRdb holds this immuneACCESS table with in-frame rearrangements only. Some clones are missing; in checked studies, unresolved V genes explain under half, and the rest has no known cause. For this sample the table gives over 100,000 clones, of which roughly 86% were detected only once. The leading ten clones occupy around 3% of the sample. In this study, focal radiation therapy paired with CTLA-4 blockade (ipilimumab) was tested in patients who had chemo-refractory metastatic non-small-cell lung cancer. Comment on this clone: Its antigen has not been determined. Base qualities are not recorded, but no much larger clone differs from it by a single base.

V loses 0 bases of germline sequence and J loses 0 bases, and the interval between the two ends is 19 bases. CDR1 and CDR2 are drawn from the germline V gene: SGDLS, YYNGEE. The cysteine opens and the phenylalanine closes a CDR3 of 19 amino acids. Solely the CDR3 DNA is kept, with 57 bases framed from the first base. Overall study results and their limits: After treatment with radiotherapy and ipilimumab, TCR clones that came from tumors expanded in the peripheral blood. The strongest predictors of response, as reported, were early dynamic changes in blood T cell clones along with a rise in serum interferon-beta after radiation.

This material consisted of peripheral blood, taken from a patient treated with radiotherapy plus ipilimumab. This TCR derives from a human donor with non-small cell lung cancer that progressed on radiotherapy plus ipilimumab. Some clones in this sample may be carry-over from other donors' samples. In this chain, TRBV9 is recombined with TRBJ2-4, with no reliable assignment of the D segment. The DNA is TGTGCCAGCAGCGTAGACGCCCACGTCCCCCTCCCAGCCAAAAACATTCAGTACTTC. Its product reads: CASSVDAHVPLPAKNIQYF.